One sample yielded the 17 T cell receptor beta chains listed below, sequenced in a study of technical replicates of blood from several donors. Assay: immunoSEQ multiplex PCR; the TCRdb copy retains only in-frame clones and omits some. The sample yields 74,000 or so clones, 80% to 95% seen once. Sequenced: T cells isolated from PBMCs. Receptors were obtained from a human donor in good health.

This chain joins TRBV30 and TRBJ2-7; 12 nucleotides line up with TRBD2. Germline-derived CDR1 and CDR2 are GTSNPN and SVGIG (reference sequence). The CDR3 covers 13 residues. The ends lost 4 bases at V and 6 bases at J; junction bases unmatched: 4. The CDR3 loop reads CAWTSGGAPEQYF. CDR3 bases: TGTGCCTGGACTAGCGGGGGGGCACCCGAGCAGTACTTC.

In its sample, this clone was seen once. The chain employs TRBV15 and TRBJ1-2, with TRBD1 matching over 9 bases. J lost 4 bases, V lost 1 base, and 4 bases had no gene match. Germline CDR1 reads LNHNV; CDR2 reads YYDKDF (reference sequence). The CDR3 sequence is 15 residues long. CDR3 DNA sequence: TGTGCCACCAGCAGAGGGACAGGGGTCGCCTATGGCTACACCTTC. Its protein product is CATSRGTGVAYGYTF.

This chain uses TRBV11-2 with TRBJ1-3; D remains ambiguous. CDR3 length: 16 residues. CDR1 and CDR2 (germline): SGHAT, FQNNGV. V lost 8 bases, J lost 0 bases, and 17 bases lay in between. The CDR3 reads CASRSPASSSGNTIYF. As DNA, the CDR3 is TGTGCCAGCCGCTCCCCTGCTTCTAGCTCTGGAAACACCATATATTTT.

The chain combines TRBV27 with TRBJ2-7; D is ambiguous. V lost 3 bases, J lost 0 bases, and 15 bases lay in between. Germline assignment: CDR1 MNHEY and CDR2 SMNVEV (reference sequence). The CDR3 has 16 amino acids. The CDR3 DNA reads as TGTGCCAGCAGTTTGGTCGGCGGCTCCAACTCCTACGAGCAGTACTTC. Amino acid sequence: CASSLVGGSNSYEQYF.

This chain joins TRBV6-1 and TRBJ2-5, with 12 positions matching TRBD2. V trimming: 3 bases; J trimming: 5 bases; junction bases outside the gene matches: 10. The CDR3 loop spans 17 amino acids. Germline CDR1 and CDR2: MNHNS and SASEGT. The CDR3 DNA reads as TGTGCCAGCAGTGACCTAGCGGGAGGGTTGGAGGAGGAGACCCAGTACTTC. As protein: CASSDLAGGLEEETQYF.

This clone was seen a single time. The chain recombines TRBV5-1 with TRBJ2-5, with D maybe TRBD2 (6 bases). This CDR3 is built from 13 residues. V was cut by 3 bases and J by 5 bases, with 11 bases left in between. Germline CDR1 SGHRS, CDR2 YFSETQ. In DNA, the CDR3 is TGCGCCAGCAGCTGGGCAGGGAGGGAGACCCAGTACTTC. Protein product: CASSWAGRETQYF.

The V call is TRBV27, the J call TRBJ1-1; TRBD1 aligns across 7 bases. This CDR3 spans 15 amino acids. V was pared by 3 bases and J by 4 bases, with 8 bases of the junction left unmatched. The V gene's germline CDR1 is MNHEY and CDR2 SMNVEV (reference sequence). CDR3 nucleotide sequence: TGTGCCAGCAGTTTCTCCCTACAGGGGATCACTGAAGCTTTCTTT. The encoded protein is CASSFSLQGITEAFF.

V and J are TRBV6-5 and TRBJ2-3; 10 positions agree with TRBD2. The V gene end was trimmed by 2 bases and the J gene end by 2 bases; junction bases not matched to a gene: 4. Germline V lookup: CDR1 MNHEY, CDR2 SVGAGI. CDR3 length: 16 residues. The CDR3 is CASSYPLAGNTDTQYF. In nucleotides, the CDR3 is TGTGCCAGCAGTTACCCACTAGCGGGGAACACAGATACGCAGTATTTT.

The chain recombines TRBV14 with TRBJ2-7; D uncertain. Germline V gives CDR1 SGHDN, CDR2 FVKESK. The CDR3 spans 15 residues. V was shortened by 0 bases and J by 2 bases, with 11 bases between the two germline ends. The CDR3: CASSQDTVPPYEQYF. DNA for the CDR3: TGTGCCAGCAGCCAAGACACAGTACCTCCCTACGAGCAGTACTTC.

The chain employs TRBV19 and TRBJ2-7; TRBD2 matches 13 bases. V was clipped by 6 bases and J by 6 bases; unmatched bases: 8. This CDR3 comprises 15 residues. CDR1 LNHDA and CDR2 SQIVND come from the germline V gene (reference sequence). In nucleotides, the CDR3 is TGTGCCAGTAGCGGACTAGCGGGAGCCGATACCGAGCAGTACTTC. The encoded protein is CASSGLAGADTEQYF.

This clone was seen only once. J is TRBJ1-3 and V is TRBV5-1; D may be TRBD1 (6 bases). The CDR3 runs 14 residues. Trimming pared 5 bases from V and 4 bases from J, leaving 13 bases between. The germline V gene encodes CDR1 SGHRS and CDR2 YFSETQ. The CDR3 here is CASRPTGSGNTIYF. The CDR3 DNA follows: TGCGCCAGCAGGCCTACAGGGTCCGGAAACACCATATATTTT.

V gene TRBV18 combines with J gene TRBJ1-5; TRBD1 matches 12 bases. The junction had 4 bases not matched to a gene; V was cut back by 2 bases and J by 5 bases. The CDR3 is 16 amino acids. Per germline, CDR1 KGHSH and CDR2 LQKENI. The CDR3 coding sequence is TGTGCCAGCTCACCAGTGGGACAGGGGGCTGATCAGCCCCAGCATTTT. This gives the protein CASSPVGQGADQPQHF.

The chain has TRBV7-9 and TRBJ2-3; perhaps TRBD1 as D (6 bases). V was trimmed by 5 bases and J by 5 bases, leaving 23 bases between them. Germline CDR1 is SEHNR and CDR2 is FQNEAQ (reference sequence). The CDR3 sequence is 17 residues long. In DNA, the CDR3 is TGTGCCAGCAGCCCACCCTCGGTTTACAGGGCTGAAGATACGCAGTATTTT. This gives the protein CASSPPSVYRAEDTQYF.

The chain joins TRBV19 to TRBJ1-2; TRBD1 aligns across 7 bases. V was clipped by 4 bases and J by 0 bases; unmatched bases: 11. The CDR3 runs to 17 residues. In germline, CDR1 is LNHDA, CDR2 SQIVND (reference sequence). CDR3 DNA sequence: TGTGCCAGTAGTAGAAGGACAGGTTGGGAAACTAACTATGGCTACACCTTC. Its translation: CASSRRTGWETNYGYTF.

CDR3 residues: CASSPPKREYQETQYF. In nucleotides, the CDR3 is TGTGCCAGCTCACCACCCAAGCGGGAGTACCAAGAGACCCAGTACTTC. The V call is TRBV18, the J call TRBJ2-5, with TRBD2 matching over 8 bases. The CDR3 runs 16 residues. Germline values: CDR1 KGHSH, CDR2 LQKENI. J was trimmed by 0 bases and V by 0 bases; bases with no gene match: 3.

The CDR3 DNA sequence: TGTGCCAGCAGGAGGGACAGTAACTATGGCTACACCTTC. Protein: CASRRDSNYGYTF. The chain has TRBV2 and TRBJ1-2, with 7 bases identical to TRBD1. The V segment lost 6 bases and the J segment 1 base; nucleotides outside the gene matches: 2. This CDR3 is 13 amino acids long. Looked up from germline, CDR1 is SNHLY and CDR2 is FYNNEI.

The V and J genes are TRBV7-9 and TRBJ2-1, with D hard to call. The germline V and J ends were trimmed by 2 bases and 10 bases, with 3 bases remaining between them. The CDR3 length is 10 residues. Germline V CDR1 and CDR2: SEHNR, FQNEAQ (reference sequence). The CDR3 sequence: CASSLREQFF. The CDR3 nucleotides are TGTGCCAGCAGCTTACGGGAGCAGTTCTTC. Filled out from reference TRBV7-9 and TRBJ2-1, the complete variable domain reads DTGVSQNPRHKITKRGQNVTFRCDPISEHNRLYWYRQTLGQGPEFLTYFQNEAQLEKSRLLSDRFSAERPKGSFSTLEIQRTEQGDSAMYLCASSLREQFFGPGTRLTVL.